The source of this TCR beta chain is a study of T cells after yellow fever vaccination. Study context: Low-cell-number fractions underwent preparation using SMART-Seq v4 Ultra Low Input. General study findings and limits: After the booster, over 95% of CD4 and about nine tenths of CD8 primary-response clones were re-detected. A small proportion of clonotypes was detected in both the CD4 and CD8 compartments.

A remark on this clonotype: Its antigen remains unknown.

The V segment lost 5 bases and the J segment 5 bases; nucleotides outside the gene matches: 6. The CDR3 length is 13 residues. In germline, CDR1 is MNHEY, CDR2 SVGEGT. The authors made TCR cDNA by 5'RACE template switching, adding a universal primer site and UMIs. One entry per CDR3 protein results from TCRdb running MiXCR on the 5' RACE reads. The sample yields some 350,000 distinct CDR3 sequences, roughly 4% seen once. The material sequenced was PBMCs, taken 5 days after the yellow fever booster vaccination. The V and J genes are TRBV6-2 or TRBV6-3 and TRBJ2-7; 7 nucleotides agree with TRBD1. The source is a man younger than 35 who received the YFV17D yellow fever vaccine. The CDR3 DNA reads as TGTGCCAGCAGTAGCGACAGGGTAAACGAGCAGTACTTC. Translating gives CASSSDRVNEQYF.